This TCR beta chain was identified in a study of T cells in Graves' hyperthyroidism and ophthalmopathy. The CDR3 is made up of 15 amino acids. V lost 2 bases and J 9 bases, leaving 15 bases between the germline ends. Germline V lookup: CDR1 SGHDT, CDR2 YYEEEE. RNA transcripts gave rise to amplified TCR beta CDR3 regions. The HTBI primer set served for first-round RT-PCR of the TCR CDR3. MiXCR, applied by TCRdb to the multiplex PCR reads, yields one record per CDR3 protein. The repertoire includes hundreds of thousands of distinct CDR3 sequences, roughly 24% of them detected once, and about 11% sits in the top ten. Study results and caveats: Researchers found most expanded thyroid clonotypes above 0.001 in blood as well. Ophthalmopathy and stable hyperthyroidism were told apart by a 13 V-J model.

Inclusion characteristics of ophthalmopathy patients comprised a Clinical Activity Score of at least 3, a NOSPECS grade of at least 4, and duration under 3 months. This clonotype has just a few counts. The antigen remains undetermined. This receptor was taken from a woman aged 30 to 39 with Graves' ophthalmopathy. This chain uses TRBV5-6 with TRBJ1-6; TRBD1 might be the D (5 bases). The sample comprised blood. CDR3 coding DNA: TGTGCCAGCAGCTTAGGAGGTAGGGGACTTTCACCCCTCCACTTT. Residues: CASSLGGRGLSPLHF.